Listed here are 26 T cell receptor beta chains from one sample, sequenced in a study of beta chain features in type 1 diabetes. The authors reverse transcribed all of the isolated RNA, so sequencing captured expressed TCRB transcripts. Repertoires were generated with immunoSEQ multiplex PCR, while TCRdb's copy carries only in-frame clones and drops some. The sample includes more than 350,000 clones, roughly 10% of them seen just once. Specimen: naive CD4+ T cells from blood. These receptor sequences come from a woman younger than 30 in good health.

This clone was seen only a few times. The chain joins TRBV18 to TRBJ2-5, with D uncertain. Germline lookup yields CDR1 KGHSH and CDR2 LQKENI. This CDR3 has 13 amino acids. V lost 5 bases, J lost 4 bases, and 11 bases lay in between. The CDR3 protein is CASSSSLGETQYF. The CDR3 DNA reads TGTGCCAGCTCATCCAGCTTAGGAGAGACCCAGTACTTC.

The chain links TRBV4-1 to TRBJ2-5, with 7 bases that match TRBD2. The CDR3 runs 18 residues. Germline CDR1 reads MGHRA; CDR2 reads YSYEKL. J gave up 0 bases and V 0 bases, and 10 bases lay outside the gene matches. In nucleotides, the CDR3 is TGCGCCAGCAGCCAAGAAAAGGCGCCGGGACTACACCAAGAGACCCAGTACTTC. It is translated as CASSQEKAPGLHQETQYF.

In its sample, this clone was seen a few times. J is TRBJ2-6 and V is TRBV25-1; D is possibly TRBD1 or TRBD2 (5 bases each). CDR3 length: 18 residues. V lost 5 bases, J lost 0 bases, and 17 bases lay in between. The germline V gene encodes CDR1 MGHDK and CDR2 SYGVNS. CDR3 sequence: CASSKVQGVSSGANVLTF. The CDR3 nucleotides are TGTGCCAGCAGTAAAGTCCAGGGAGTAAGCTCTGGGGCCAACGTCCTGACTTTC.

There are a few counts of this clone. The chain joins TRBV9 to TRBJ2-5, with unresolved D. The CDR3 is made up of 16 amino acids. Looked up from germline, CDR1 is SGDLS and CDR2 is YYNGEE. Trimming removed 0 bases from V and 1 base from J, with 13 bases in between. CDR3 region: CASSVVGSLAQETQYF. CDR3 nucleotide sequence: TGTGCCAGCAGCGTAGTGGGCAGCCTGGCCCAAGAGACCCAGTACTTC.

CDR3 nucleotide sequence: TGTGCCAGCTCACGGTCACAGGCCTACGAGCAGTACGTC. Its protein product is CASSRSQAYEQYV. V gene TRBV18 combines with J gene TRBJ2-7; a weak D match, TRBD1 (5 bases). The CDR3 is 13 amino acids. V lost 4 bases to trimming and J lost 2 bases, with 9 bases between them. CDR1 is KGHSH and CDR2 is LQKENI in the germline V gene.

The sample holds a few counts of this clone. CDR3 in DNA: TGTGCCAGCAGCTTCAGGGGGGAGTTGAACACTGAAGCTTTCTTT. Its protein is CASSFRGELNTEAFF. The rearrangement links TRBV7-9 to TRBJ1-1, with 7 bases aligning to TRBD1. The length of the CDR3 is 15 residues. The trim removed 3 bases at V and 0 bases at J, leaving 4 bases unmatched. The germline CDR1 and CDR2 sequences are SEHNR and FQNEAQ (reference sequence).

This chain connects TRBV7-9 to TRBJ1-1; no clear D. Germline V gene sequence: CDR1 SEHNR, CDR2 FQNEAQ (reference sequence). V lost 3 bases and J lost 1, with 9 bases in between. CDR3 length equals 14 residues. The CDR3 loop reads CASSFPRENTEAFF. The CDR3 nucleotides read TGTGCCAGCAGCTTCCCCCGGGAGAACACTGAAGCTTTCTTT.

The chain couples TRBV23-1 to TRBJ2-7; 11 bases line up with TRBD1. TRBV23-1 is an open reading frame whose function is uncertain. The CDR3 is made up of 16 amino acids. With V trimmed by 4 bases and J by 3 bases, 8 bases remained unmatched. CDR3 amino acids: CASSPKRTGGCYEQYF. CDR3 coding DNA: TGCGCCAGCAGTCCCAAGAGGACAGGGGGCTGCTACGAGCAGTACTTC.

The CDR3 nucleotides are TGTGCCAGCAACCGGGACAGGGGGTTTCAAGAGACCCAGTACTTC. This translates into CASNRDRGFQETQYF. The chain carries TRBV2 and TRBJ2-5, with 11 bases fitting TRBD1. The germline gives CDR1 SNHLY, CDR2 FYNNEI. The CDR3 has 15 residues. With V trimmed by 7 bases and J by 2 bases, 6 bases remained unmatched.

This clone has a handful of counts. The gene calls are TRBV14 and TRBJ2-2; 8 nucleotides line up with TRBD1. The CDR3 extends over 13 amino acids. J gave up 13 bases and V 4 bases, and 8 bases lay outside the gene matches. Germline CDR1 is SGHDN and CDR2 is FVKESK. This chain's CDR3 is CASSRTLGQGLFF. DNA for the CDR3: TGTGCCAGCAGCCGCACATTAGGACAGGGGCTGTTTTTT.

This clone turned up a few times. The gene calls are TRBV29-1 and TRBJ1-1; D uncertain. Deletions cut 3 bases from V and 2 bases from J, with 7 bases between. The CDR3 covers 12 residues. Per the germline V gene, CDR1 is SQVTM and CDR2 is ANQGSEA. CDR3: CSVDPTNTEAFF. CDR3 in DNA: TGCAGCGTTGATCCGACAAACACTGAAGCTTTCTTT.

The V gene is TRBV5-4, the J gene TRBJ2-7, with D tentatively TRBD2 (5 bases). Germline CDR1 is SGHNT and CDR2 is YYREEE (reference sequence). The CDR3 covers 14 residues. CDR3 protein: CASSRGDYSHEQYV. CDR3 DNA sequence: TGCGCCAGCAGCCGGGGAGACTACTCCCACGAGCAGTACGTC.

The rearrangement links TRBV9 to TRBJ2-7, with a tentative D call TRBD1 (6 bases). V was cut by 3 bases and J by 1 base, with 11 bases left in between. Germline CDR1 SGDLS, CDR2 YYNGEE. The CDR3 loop spans 14 amino acids. CDR3 DNA: TGTGCCAGCAGCGCTTCCGGGACATCCTACGAGCAGTACTTC. It is translated as CASSASGTSYEQYF.

This clone occurred a few times. The chain is built from TRBV27 and TRBJ2-7; tentatively, D is TRBD1 (5 bases). This CDR3 has 13 amino acids. Between the trimmed V and J ends, which lost 6 bases and 7 bases, there was a span of 16 bases. CDR1 and CDR2 (germline): MNHEY, SMNVEV (reference sequence). The CDR3 sequence is CASSFNGQGEQYV. CDR3 in DNA: TGTGCCAGCAGCTTTAATGGGCAGGGAGAGCAGTACGTC.

The rearrangement links TRBV5-1 to TRBJ1-1, with TRBD1 identical over 8 bases. The CDR3 sequence is 17 residues long. Germline-derived CDR1 and CDR2 are SGHRS and YFSETQ. The junction had 10 bases not matched to a gene; V was cut back by 2 bases and J by 1 base. CDR3 region: CASSFGQGALRNTEAFF. The DNA for the CDR3 is TGCGCCAGCAGCTTCGGGCAGGGGGCCTTAAGGAACACTGAAGCTTTCTTT. Together with reference TRBV5-1 and TRBJ1-1, the CDR3 gives the full variable domain: KAGVTQTPRYLIKTRGQQVTLSCSPISGHRSVSWYQQTPGQGLQFLFEYFSETQRNKGNFPGRFSGRQFSNSRSEMNVSTLELGDSALYLCASSFGQGALRNTEAFFGQGTRLTVV.

This CDR3 is CSVKFYGYTF. The DNA for the CDR3 is TGCAGCGTTAAGTTCTATGGCTACACCTTC. The chain has TRBV29-1 and TRBJ1-2; D uncertain. Looked up from germline, CDR1 is SQVTM and CDR2 is ANQGSEA. This CDR3 region has 10 residues. The V gene lost 5 bases and the J gene lost 4 bases, with 5 bases spanning the gap.

CDR3: CASKDAGANVLTF. The CDR3 DNA sequence: TGTGCCAGCAAGGACGCTGGGGCCAACGTCCTGACTTTC. V is TRBV25-1 and J is TRBJ2-6; D call uncertain. V lost 7 bases and J 2 bases, leaving 6 bases between the germline ends. The germline CDR1 and CDR2 sequences are MGHDK and SYGVNS. The CDR3 has 13 residues.

As concerns this clone: A junction end diverges from the germline sequence, so it may reflect a read error. The chain has TRBV7-7 and TRBJ2-1, with D possibly TRBD1 on 6 matching bases. This CDR3 is 14 amino acids long. The germline V gene has CDR1 SSHAT and CDR2 FNYEAQ (reference sequence). CDR3 loop: CASSPSRGGNEQFF. The CDR3 DNA reads TGTGCTAGCAGTCCGAGCAGGGGTGGCAATGAGCAGTTCTTC.

The chain is built from TRBV29-1 and TRBJ2-5; TRBD2 might be the D (6 bases). The CDR3 totals 15 residues. V lost 6 bases and J lost 0, with 17 bases in between. The germline gives CDR1 SQVTM, CDR2 ANQGSEA. This chain's CDR3 is CSVAPGLGYQETQYF. The CDR3 coding sequence is TGCAGCGTCGCACCGGGACTGGGGTACCAAGAGACCCAGTACTTC.

The CDR3 sequence is CATKAGGPETQYF. As DNA, the CDR3 is TGTGCCACAAAAGCGGGAGGGCCTGAGACCCAGTACTTC. The chain joins TRBV7-9 to TRBJ2-5, with 10 bases fitting TRBD2. CDR1 and CDR2 from the germline V gene are SEHNR and FQNEAQ (reference sequence). The V segment lost 10 bases and the J segment 5 bases; nucleotides outside the gene matches: 7. This CDR3 has 13 amino acids.

The sample holds a few counts of this clone. The junction and the germline gene differ at one end; a read error may be behind it. The chain employs TRBV29-1 and TRBJ1-2, with D maybe TRBD1 (5 bases). CDR1 and CDR2 from the germline V gene are SQVTM and ANQGSEA. The CDR3 has 12 amino acids. The CDR3 nucleotides read TGCAGCCTTGAGACAGTTAACTATGGCTACACCTTC. This translates into CSLETVNYGYTF.

The chain links TRBV6-5 to TRBJ2-1; possibly TRBD2 for D (6 bases). Germline V gives CDR1 MNHEY, CDR2 SVGAGI. The CDR3 extends over 12 amino acids. V dropped 6 bases and J dropped 14 bases, with 17 bases sitting between them. CDR3 in DNA: TGTGCCAGCAGCGCACGACGGGGCGGGAAGTTCTTC. It codes for CASSARRGGKFF.

This clone was picked up a small number of times. The rearrangement joins TRBV19 to TRBJ1-1; tentative D call: TRBD1 (5 bases). The CDR3 length is 16 residues. Trimming shortened V by 6 bases and J by 0 bases, and 17 bases separated the two germline ends. The germline CDR1 and CDR2 sequences are LNHDA and SQIVND (reference sequence). The CDR3: CASSDVGLIMNTEAFF. Here the CDR3 DNA reads TGTGCCAGTAGCGACGTGGGACTTATCATGAACACTGAAGCTTTCTTT. The complete variable domain, with remaining parts taken from reference TRBV19 and TRBJ1-1, reads DGGITQSPKYLFRKEGQNVTLSCEQNLNHDAMYWYRQDPGQGLRLIYYSQIVNDFQKGDIAEGYSVSREKKESFPLTVTSAQKNPTAFYLCASSDVGLIMNTEAFFGQGTRLTVV.

This clone was counted between two and nine times. The chain has TRBV5-1 and TRBJ2-5, with a weak D call TRBD1 (5 bases). Per germline, CDR1 SGHRS and CDR2 YFSETQ. The CDR3 has 16 amino acids. Trimming took 5 bases from V and 3 from J, leaving 20 bases between them. The DNA for the CDR3 is TGCGCCAGCAGTCTTGGTGGGTTCGTAGGGGAAGAGACCCAGTACTTC. It yields the protein CASSLGGFVGEETQYF.

The rearrangement uses TRBV7-2 and TRBJ1-6; 7 bases are a match to TRBD1. The CDR3 loop spans 14 amino acids. Trimming removed 3 bases from V and 9 bases from J; junction bases left unmatched: 5. CDR1 and CDR2 (germline): SGHTA, FQGNSA. CDR3 in amino acids: CASSLTAGGSPLHF. The CDR3 DNA follows: TGTGCCAGCAGCTTGACGGCAGGGGGTTCACCCCTCCACTTT.

The CDR3 bases are TGTGCCAGCAGCCAAGGAAAGGGGGCCAAGTACTTC. Residues: CASSQGKGAKYF. The rearrangement joins TRBV4-2 to TRBJ2-7; 7 positions match TRBD1. V gave up 1 base and J gave up 11 bases; unmatched junction bases: 5. There are 12 residues in the CDR3. CDR1 is LGHNA and CDR2 is YNFKEQ in the germline V gene.